These T cell receptor beta chains were read from a single sample in a study of T-cell reconstitution after alpha-beta-depleted transplantation in children. TCRdb called the PCR reads again in MiXCR, with one record for every CDR3 protein. The sample includes more than 550,000 distinct CDR3 sequences, 8% to 11% of them seen just once. The sample was PBMCs from the stem cell graft donor, taken from the stem cell graft. The receptors stem from a human donor who donated a stem cell graft to a child with acute myeloid leukemia. Both conserved end residues are part of each CDR3. D genes are given only for firm matches. Size is stated for part of the rows, as once, few or many counts, or as a class when the clone is expanded.

cdr3_length	d_call	v_call	clone_size	j_call	cdr3_nt	cdr3_aa
14	.	TRBV9	.	TRBJ2-3	TGTGCCAGCAGCGCGGGACCCCGCACAGATACGCAGTATTTT	CASSAGPRTDTQYF
15	TRBD1	TRBV29-1	few	TRBJ2-2	TGCAGCGTTTCAAGTGGGACAGGGTCGGGCGGGGAGCTGTTTTTT	CSVSSGTGSGGELFF
16	.	TRBV4-1	few	TRBJ1-6	TGCGCCAGCAGCCAAGCACCCAGGGCGAATGGGTCACCCCTCCACTTT	CASSQAPRANGSPLHF
16	TRBD2	TRBV4-2	many	TRBJ2-1	TGTGCCAGCAGCTACGTAGCGGGAGGGACCTACAATGAGCAGTTCTTC	CASSYVAGGTYNEQFF
15	TRBD2	TRBV4-3	.	TRBJ2-1	TGCGCCAGCAGCCAAACGGGACTAGCGGGAAATGAGCAGTTCTTC	CASSQTGLAGNEQFF
12	.	TRBV20-1	.	TRBJ2-1	TGCAGTGCTAGGGTTCAGCCCAATGAGCAGTTCTTC	CSARVQPNEQFF
13	.	TRBV29-1	.	TRBJ1-1	TGCAGCGTTGATAGGGGTTTTGCCGGTGAAGCTTTCTTT	CSVDRGFAGEAFF
16	.	TRBV20-1	few	TRBJ1-5	TGCAGTGCTCCCCTAACGGGCGGGGGGGTCAATCAACCCCAGCATTTT	CSAPLTGGGVNQPQHF
15	TRBD2	TRBV12-3/TRBV12-4	many	TRBJ2-1	TGTGCCAGCAGCTGGGGGACTAGCCACTACAATGAGCAGTTCTTC	CASSWGTSHYNEQFF
15	TRBD1	TRBV28	few	TRBJ2-5	TGTGCCAGCAGGGACGGACAGGGGTTGGCGGAGACCCAGTACTTC	CASRDGQGLAETQYF
13	TRBD2	TRBV7-2	few	TRBJ2-7	TGTGCCAGCAGCCCGCAGCGGGAGTCGGAGCAGTACTTC	CASSPQRESEQYF
18	TRBD2	TRBV4-3	.	TRBJ2-1	TGCGCCAGCAGCCAAGATGGGCGGGGAGGGCCCAGGGTGAGGGAGCAGTTCTTC	CASSQDGRGGPRVREQFF
14	TRBD1	TRBV7-2	.	TRBJ2-5	TGTGCCAGCAGCTCTCAGGGGGCTAGCTCGGCCCAGTACTTC	CASSSQGASSAQYF
16	TRBD1	TRBV12-3/TRBV12-4	few	TRBJ1-6	TGTGCCAGCAGTCAGATTGACAGGGGCCCGGATTCACCCCTCCACTTT	CASSQIDRGPDSPLHF
16	TRBD2	TRBV10-3	.	TRBJ2-5	TGTGCCATCAGCTTTACTAGCGGGAAAAACCAAGAGACCCAGTACTTC	CAISFTSGKNQETQYF
14	.	TRBV3-1	many	TRBJ2-7	TGTGCCAGCAGCCGACAACTAGGGTCCTACGAGCAGTACTTC	CASSRQLGSYEQYF
16	TRBD2	TRBV18	.	TRBJ2-1	TGTGCCAGCTCACCCGCGGGGCTAGCGGGAGGCAATGAGCAGTTCTTC	CASSPAGLAGGNEQFF
11	.	TRBV7-2	many	TRBJ2-3	TGTGCCAGCAGCTTATCTATATTGCAGTATTTT	CASSLSILQYF
17	.	TRBV15	many	TRBJ2-5	TGTGCCACCAGCAGGGAGGGTTACTCGACGGGAGAAGAGACCCAGTACTTC	CATSREGYSTGEETQYF
14	.	TRBV5-1	many	TRBJ1-4	TGCGCCAGCAGCTTCGGGGCCCCAATCGAAAAACTGTTTTTT	CASSFGAPIEKLFF
15	.	TRBV9	.	TRBJ2-5	TGTGCCAGCAGCGTCTGGGACGCACAGCAAGAGACCCAGTACTTC	CASSVWDAQQETQYF
15	.	TRBV12-3/TRBV12-4	.	TRBJ1-1	TGTGCCAGCAGTTTTGACGGGTCCCAGAACACTGAAGCTTTCTTT	CASSFDGSQNTEAFF
13	.	TRBV12-3/TRBV12-4	.	TRBJ2-5	TGTGCCAGCAGTTTTTGGGGGCAAGAGACCCAGTACTTC	CASSFWGQETQYF
16	.	TRBV15	few	TRBJ2-2	TGTGCCACCAGCAGGGATGGGGGCCCGTACACCGGGGAGCTGTTTTTT	CATSRDGGPYTGELFF
15	TRBD2	TRBV6-1	many	TRBJ2-4	TGTGCCAGCAGCCCCGGACTAGCGGGGGCAAACATTCAGTACTTC	CASSPGLAGANIQYF
14	.	TRBV28	many	TRBJ1-1	TGTGCCAGCAGTAGTTATGAGGGAAACACTGAAGCTTTCTTT	CASSSYEGNTEAFF
12	.	TRBV25-1	.	TRBJ1-3	TGTGCCAGCAGTATCCAGGGAAACACCATATATTTT	CASSIQGNTIYF
14	.	TRBV7-9	.	TRBJ2-3	TGTGCCAGCAGCCCATGGTCGGGTGCAGATACGCAGTATTTT	CASSPWSGADTQYF
14	.	TRBV12-3/TRBV12-4	many	TRBJ1-1	TGTGCCAGCAGTTTGGTTTTCAGGGCGACCGAAGCTTTCTTT	CASSLVFRATEAFF
16	.	TRBV27	many	TRBJ2-4	TGTGCCAGCAGTTCCTACGGAACTGGAGCCAAAAACATTCAGTACTTC	CASSSYGTGAKNIQYF
14	.	TRBV7-2	many	TRBJ2-1	TGTGCCAGCAGCTCCCTAGCGAGTTACAATGAGCAGTTCTTC	CASSSLASYNEQFF
14	TRBD1	TRBV7-8	.	TRBJ1-2	TGTGCCAGCAGCCCCGACAGGGTTACCTATGGCTACACCTTC	CASSPDRVTYGYTF
16	TRBD2	TRBV15	.	TRBJ2-1	TGTGCCACCAGCAGACCGGGACTAGCGGGAGGCAATGAGCAGTTCTTC	CATSRPGLAGGNEQFF
15	TRBD2	TRBV4-3	many	TRBJ2-1	TGCGCCAGCAGCCGTAGCGGGATAGGCCTCAGTGAGCAGTTCTTC	CASSRSGIGLSEQFF
12	TRBD1	TRBV6-2/TRBV6-3	few	TRBJ1-1	TGTGCCAGCAGCCTACAGGGGAGCATAGCTTTCTTT	CASSLQGSIAFF
13	.	TRBV7-3	.	TRBJ1-2	TGTGCCAGCAGCCAAAGGGGTTTCGTCGGCTACACCTTC	CASSQRGFVGYTF
12	.	TRBV12-3/TRBV12-4	few	TRBJ2-7	TGTGCCAGCAGTTTTACAGTTTACGAGCAGTACTTC	CASSFTVYEQYF
15	TRBD1	TRBV7-9	many	TRBJ1-4	TGTGCCAGCAGCCTACCTACAGGGGAAAATGAAAAACTGTTTTTT	CASSLPTGENEKLFF
16	.	TRBV7-3	.	TRBJ1-5	TGTGCCAGCAGCCTCCAAGGAGGGGCCCGCAATCAGCCCCAGCATTTT	CASSLQGGARNQPQHF
17	.	TRBV7-9	many	TRBJ2-2	TGTGCCAGCAGCTTAGGGGTGGGAGGATCGAACACCGGGGAGCTGTTTTTT	CASSLGVGGSNTGELFF
16	.	TRBV9	few	TRBJ2-2	TGTGCCAGCAGCGTAGGCGGCAGAACGAACACCGGGGAGCTGTTTTTT	CASSVGGRTNTGELFF
13	.	TRBV28	many	TRBJ2-7	TGTGCCAGCAGTTTTAAAGCAAACTACGAGCAGTACTTC	CASSFKANYEQYF
12	.	TRBV18	.	TRBJ2-5	TGTGCCAGCTCACCCATGATGGAGACCCAGTACTTC	CASSPMMETQYF
13	.	TRBV5-6	.	TRBJ1-2	TGTGCCAGCAGCTTGTGGCAGGGAGGAGGCTACACCTTC	CASSLWQGGGYTF
14	TRBD1	TRBV25-1	few	TRBJ2-3	TGTGCCAGCAGTGGCAGGGGGAACACAGATACGCAGTATTTT	CASSGRGNTDTQYF
13	.	TRBV28	few	TRBJ2-7	TGTGCCAGCAGTTTGGCCAGAACTTACGAGCAGTACTTC	CASSLARTYEQYF
15	.	TRBV5-4	few	TRBJ1-3	TGTGCCAGCAGCCGGGACACAGGGTCTGGAAACACCATATATTTT	CASSRDTGSGNTIYF
13	.	TRBV6-5	many	TRBJ2-5	TGTGCCAGCAGTTCTAGGGGGGAAGAGACCCAGTACTTC	CASSSRGEETQYF
17	.	TRBV12-2	.	TRBJ2-1	TGTGCACCGGAACCGGGACTAGCGGGAGGTTGGAACAATGAGCAGTTCTTC	CAPEPGLAGGWNNEQFF
14	.	TRBV29-1	.	TRBJ2-1	TGCAGCGGGCAAGGGGGAACTCACTCAGATGAGCAGTTCTTC	CSGQGGTHSDEQFF
16	TRBD2	TRBV7-2	few	TRBJ2-5	TGTGCCAGCAGCCCGAGGACTAGCGGGAGTCGAGAGACCCAGTACTTC	CASSPRTSGSRETQYF
13	.	TRBV5-1	many	TRBJ1-1	TGCGCCAGCGGTGACACGATGAACACTGAAGCTTTCTTT	CASGDTMNTEAFF